This T cell receptor beta chain was recorded in a study of T cells in Graves' hyperthyroidism and ophthalmopathy. With 6 bases removed from V and 3 bases from J, the gap between germline ends came to 11 bases. This CDR3 contains 13 residues. Germline CDR1 reads SGHVS; CDR2 reads FQNEAQ. RNA transcripts gave rise to amplified TCR beta CDR3 regions. The TCR CDR3 was amplified in a first-round RT-PCR using the HTBI primer set. One entry per CDR3 protein, called by TCRdb with MiXCR from the multiplex PCR reads. This table holds some 570,000 distinct CDR3 sequences, 14% found once. Source material: blood. This clonotype originated in a woman younger than 35 with Graves' ophthalmopathy. V gene TRBV7-8 combines with J gene TRBJ2-5, with a tentative D call TRBD1 (6 bases). Written as DNA, the CDR3 is TGTGCCAGCAGACCTTACAGGGAAGAGACCCAGTACTTC. Protein: CASRPYREETQYF.